Here is one T cell receptor beta chain with its context. J lost 6 bases, V lost 5 bases, and 2 bases had no gene match. This CDR3 is built from 12 residues. Germline CDR1 MNHEY, CDR2 SMNVEV (reference sequence). Sequencing used immunoSEQ multiplex PCR; TCRdb keeps in-frame clones, though not all of them. The sample lists more than 40,000 clones, 91% seen once, with 9% in the top ten. These data come from a study of T cell changes during pregnancy in multiple sclerosis. This chain links TRBV27 with TRBJ2-7; 9 nucleotides agree with TRBD1. This TCR came from a female donor with multiple sclerosis, enrolled in a pregnancy study. Source: CD8+ T cells from peripheral blood mononuclear cells, taken after pregnancy. Here the CDR3 DNA reads TGTGCCAGCAGTCCGACAGGGGGCGAGCAGTACTTC. Translating gives CASSPTGGEQYF.